The text below deals with one TCR beta chain. The antigen remains undetermined. TCRdb fed the 5' RACE reads into MiXCR, producing one record per CDR3 protein. The sample yields some 440,000 distinct CDR3 sequences, roughly 25% seen once. This sample is part of a study of T-cell memory formation after mild COVID-19. Study-level points and caveats: Some clones that responded were present in memory (sampled pre-infection), which suggests cross-reactive memory joined.

The length of the CDR3 is 17 residues. V shed 0 bases and J 7 bases; nucleotides not matched to a gene: 8. In germline, CDR1 is SGHTA, CDR2 FQGTGA. The chain has TRBV7-3 and TRBJ2-2; 10 nucleotides match TRBD2. The clonotype comes from an adult woman who had mild COVID-19 (a few samples of this study predate the infection). Cell type and time point are not known. Sequenced material: PBMCs or a T cell subset sorted from them (not recorded which). The CDR3 is CASSLTTAGGPGGELFF. CDR3 bases: TGTGCCAGCAGCTTAACGACAGCGGGGGGGCCTGGCGGGGAGCTGTTTTTT.